A single sample is the source of the 3 T cell receptor beta chains below, sequenced in a study of blood T cell repertoires in COVID-19. Assay used: immunoSEQ multiplex PCR; TCRdb lists only in-frame clones, some missing. The sample lists fewer than 300,000 clones, about 89% seen once, with around 2.2% in the top ten. The sample comprised peripheral blood. These receptors all come from a woman aged 25 to 39 with COVID-19, enrolled during active disease.

The chain couples TRBV30 to TRBJ2-7; D uncertain. V lost 1 base to trimming and J lost 4 bases, with 5 bases between them. Germline V gives CDR1 GTSNPN, CDR2 SVGIG (reference sequence). This CDR3 is built from 11 residues. CDR3 in DNA: TGTGCCTGGAGTGGAGCGTACGAGCAGTACTTC. This translates into CAWSGAYEQYF.

The J gene is TRBJ2-7, the V gene TRBV13; 11 bases match TRBD2. Trimming cost V 5 bases and J 5 bases; bases outside gene matches: 8. Germline assignment: CDR1 PRHDT and CDR2 FYEKMQ (reference sequence). This CDR3 is built from 15 residues. The CDR3 bases are TGTGCCAGCAGCGTACGACTAGCGGGAAAAGACGAGCAGTACTTC. It codes for CASSVRLAGKDEQYF.

The chain is built from TRBV6-5 and TRBJ2-7; maybe TRBD1 (5 bases). From germline, CDR1 is MNHEY and CDR2 SVGAGI. This CDR3 is built from 14 residues. V lost 2 bases and J lost 4, with 12 bases in between. The CDR3 DNA reads TGTGCCAGCAGTTACCAGACAGAAACATACGAGCAGTACTTC. Protein: CASSYQTETYEQYF.